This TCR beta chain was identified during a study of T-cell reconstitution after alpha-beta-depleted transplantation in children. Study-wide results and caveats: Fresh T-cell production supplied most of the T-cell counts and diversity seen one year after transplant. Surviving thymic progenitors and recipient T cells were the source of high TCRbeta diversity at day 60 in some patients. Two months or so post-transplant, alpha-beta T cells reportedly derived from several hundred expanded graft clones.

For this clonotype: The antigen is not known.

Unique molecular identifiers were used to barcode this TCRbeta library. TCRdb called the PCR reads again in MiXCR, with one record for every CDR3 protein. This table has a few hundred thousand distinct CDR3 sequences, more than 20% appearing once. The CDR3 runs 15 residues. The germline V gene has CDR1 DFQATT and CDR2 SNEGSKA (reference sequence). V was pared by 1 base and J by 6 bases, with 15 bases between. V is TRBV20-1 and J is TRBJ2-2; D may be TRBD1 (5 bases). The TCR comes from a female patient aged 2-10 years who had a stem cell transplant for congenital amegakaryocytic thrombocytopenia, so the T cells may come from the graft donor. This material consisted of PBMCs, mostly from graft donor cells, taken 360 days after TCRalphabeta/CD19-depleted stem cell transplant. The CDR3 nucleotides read TGCAGTGCTAGAGTATGGCAGGGTAACGCCGGGGAGCTGTTTTTT. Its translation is CSARVWQGNAGELFF.